This T cell receptor (beta chain) was observed in a study of blood T cells in healthy people across ages. V shed 10 bases, J shed 6 bases, and the junction held 6 bases outside the gene matches. This CDR3 is built from 12 residues. Germline CDR1 reads ENHRY; CDR2 reads SYGVKD. Together with a sample-barcoded 5' primer, a J-beta primer mix was included in a second PCR lasting roughly 6 to 12 cycles. Via MiXCR, TCRdb re-called the 5' RACE reads, giving one row per CDR3 protein. The sample lists a few hundred thousand distinct CDR3 sequences, approximately 52% occurring once. To note about this clonotype: Its antigen remains unknown.

Study-wide findings and caveats: Both naive CD4+ cell counts and diversity were greater in long-lived donors than in aged donors.

This chain connects TRBV10-3 to TRBJ2-3, with 8 nucleotides matching TRBD2. This clonotype was obtained from a man between 60 and 75 years old in good health. Sequencing input: blood. The CDR3 DNA reads as TGTGCCAGTCGGGGGGGCGGGGATACGCAGTATTTT. This encodes CASRGGGDTQYF.